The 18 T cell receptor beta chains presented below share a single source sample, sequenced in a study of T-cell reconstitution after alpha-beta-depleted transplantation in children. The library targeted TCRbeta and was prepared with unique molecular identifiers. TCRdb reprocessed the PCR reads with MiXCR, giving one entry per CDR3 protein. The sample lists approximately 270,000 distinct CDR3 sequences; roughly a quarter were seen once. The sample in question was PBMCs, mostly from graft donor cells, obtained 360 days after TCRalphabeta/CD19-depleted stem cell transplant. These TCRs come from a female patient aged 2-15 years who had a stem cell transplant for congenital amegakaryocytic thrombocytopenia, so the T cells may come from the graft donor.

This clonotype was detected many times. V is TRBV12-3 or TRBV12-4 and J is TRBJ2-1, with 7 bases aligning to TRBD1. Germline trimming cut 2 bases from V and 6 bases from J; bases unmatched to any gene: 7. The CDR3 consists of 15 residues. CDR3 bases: TGTGCCAGCAGTTTATATACAGGGGATACCAATGAGCAGTTCTTC. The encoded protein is CASSLYTGDTNEQFF.

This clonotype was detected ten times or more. The CDR3 nucleotides read TGCGCCAGCTTTGAGCTTACGACTTCTGGGGCCAACGTCCTGACTTTC. Translation gives CASFELTTSGANVLTF. The J gene is TRBJ2-6, the V gene TRBV5-1, with D unresolved. The CDR3 is 16 residues long. CDR1 is SGHRS, CDR2 YFSETQ, per germline. V was pared by 7 bases and J by 1 base, with 15 bases between.

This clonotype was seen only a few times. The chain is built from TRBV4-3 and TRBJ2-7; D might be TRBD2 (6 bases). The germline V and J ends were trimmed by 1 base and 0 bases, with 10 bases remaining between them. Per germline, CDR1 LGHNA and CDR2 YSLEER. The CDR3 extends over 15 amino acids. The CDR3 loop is CASSQVRESSYEQYF. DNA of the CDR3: TGCGCCAGCAGCCAAGTGCGGGAAAGCTCCTACGAGCAGTACTTC.

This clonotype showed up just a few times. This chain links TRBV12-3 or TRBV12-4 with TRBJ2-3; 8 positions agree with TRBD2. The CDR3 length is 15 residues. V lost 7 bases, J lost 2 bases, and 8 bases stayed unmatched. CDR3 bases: TGTGCCAGCAAACTAGCGGAGGCCTACACAGATACGCAGTATTTT. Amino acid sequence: CASKLAEAYTDTQYF.

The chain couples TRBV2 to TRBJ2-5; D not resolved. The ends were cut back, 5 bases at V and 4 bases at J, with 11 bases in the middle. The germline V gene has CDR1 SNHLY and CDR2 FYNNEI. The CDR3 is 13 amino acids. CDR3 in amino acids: CASSQKQIETQYF. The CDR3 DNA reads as TGTGCCAGCAGTCAGAAACAGATAGAGACCCAGTACTTC.

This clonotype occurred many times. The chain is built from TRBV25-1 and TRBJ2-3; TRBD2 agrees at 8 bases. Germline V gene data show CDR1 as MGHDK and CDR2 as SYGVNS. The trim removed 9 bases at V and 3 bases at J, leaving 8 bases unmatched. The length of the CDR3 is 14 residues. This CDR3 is CARGSGSRTDTQYF. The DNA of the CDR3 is TGTGCCAGGGGGAGCGGGAGTCGAACAGATACGCAGTATTTT.

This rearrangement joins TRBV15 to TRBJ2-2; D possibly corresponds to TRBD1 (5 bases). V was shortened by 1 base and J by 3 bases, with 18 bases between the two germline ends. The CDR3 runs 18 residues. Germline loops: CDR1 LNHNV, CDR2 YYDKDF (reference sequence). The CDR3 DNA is TGTGCCACCAGCAGAGTATCAAGGGGCTGGAGCTACACCGGGGAGCTGTTTTTT. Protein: CATSRVSRGWSYTGELFF.

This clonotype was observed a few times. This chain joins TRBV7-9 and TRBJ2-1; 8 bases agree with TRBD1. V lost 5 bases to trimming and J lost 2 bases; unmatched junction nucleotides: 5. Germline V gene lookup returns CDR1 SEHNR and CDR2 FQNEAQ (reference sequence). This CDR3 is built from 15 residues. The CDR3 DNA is TGTGCCAGCAGCCGACCGGGACAGGCCTACAATGAGCAGTTCTTC. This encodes CASSRPGQAYNEQFF.

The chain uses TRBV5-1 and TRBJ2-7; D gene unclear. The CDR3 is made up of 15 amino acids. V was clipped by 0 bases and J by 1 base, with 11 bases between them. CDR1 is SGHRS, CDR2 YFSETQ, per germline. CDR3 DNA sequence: TGCGCCAGCAGCTTGGAAAACGCCTGGTCCTACGAGCAGTACTTC. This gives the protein CASSLENAWSYEQYF.

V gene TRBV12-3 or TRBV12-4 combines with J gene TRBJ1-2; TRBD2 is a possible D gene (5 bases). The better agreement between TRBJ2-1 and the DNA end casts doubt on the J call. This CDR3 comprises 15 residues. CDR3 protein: CASSFGSLWGEFQFF. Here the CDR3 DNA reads TGTGCCAGCAGTTTTGGGTCTTTGTGGGGAGAGTTTCAGTTCTTC.

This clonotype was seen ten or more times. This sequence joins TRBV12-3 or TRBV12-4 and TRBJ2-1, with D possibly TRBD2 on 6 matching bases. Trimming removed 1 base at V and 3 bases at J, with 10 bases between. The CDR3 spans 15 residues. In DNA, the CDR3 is TGTGCCAGCAGTTTAGGAGGGCGGGACTACAATGAGCAGTTCTTC. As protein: CASSLGGRDYNEQFF.

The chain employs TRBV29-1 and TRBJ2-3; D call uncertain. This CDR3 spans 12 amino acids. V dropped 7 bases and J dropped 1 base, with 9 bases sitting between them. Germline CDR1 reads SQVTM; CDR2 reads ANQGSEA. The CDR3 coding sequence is TGCAGCGCCGTTACAGGCACAGATACGCAGTATTTT. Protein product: CSAVTGTDTQYF.

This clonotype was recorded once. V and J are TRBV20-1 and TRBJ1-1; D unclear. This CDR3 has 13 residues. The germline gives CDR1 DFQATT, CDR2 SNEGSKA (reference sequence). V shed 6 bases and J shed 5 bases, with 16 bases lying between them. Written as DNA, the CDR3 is TGCAGTGCCTCGATCTCCGTGGGGACTGAAGCTTTCTTT. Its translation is CSASISVGTEAFF.

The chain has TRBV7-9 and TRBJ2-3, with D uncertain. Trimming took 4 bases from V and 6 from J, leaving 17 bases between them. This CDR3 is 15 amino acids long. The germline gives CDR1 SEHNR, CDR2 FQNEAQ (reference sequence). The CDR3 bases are TGTGCCAGCAGCTCCCCGACTTTAGCTGCGGATACGCAGTATTTT. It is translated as CASSSPTLAADTQYF.

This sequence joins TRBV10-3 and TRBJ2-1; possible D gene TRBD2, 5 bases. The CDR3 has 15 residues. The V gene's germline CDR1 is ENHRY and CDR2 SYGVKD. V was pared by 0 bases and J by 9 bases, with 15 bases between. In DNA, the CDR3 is TGTGCCATCAGTGAGTCTAGCGAGCGTGGTCGTGAGCAGTTCTTC. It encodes CAISESSERGREQFF.

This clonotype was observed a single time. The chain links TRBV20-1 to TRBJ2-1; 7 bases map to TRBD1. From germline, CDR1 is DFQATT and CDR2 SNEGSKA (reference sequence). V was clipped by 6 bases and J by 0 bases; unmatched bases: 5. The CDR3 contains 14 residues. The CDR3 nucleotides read TGCAGTGCGGAAAGGGGGCTCTCCTACAATGAGCAGTTCTTC. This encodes CSAERGLSYNEQFF.

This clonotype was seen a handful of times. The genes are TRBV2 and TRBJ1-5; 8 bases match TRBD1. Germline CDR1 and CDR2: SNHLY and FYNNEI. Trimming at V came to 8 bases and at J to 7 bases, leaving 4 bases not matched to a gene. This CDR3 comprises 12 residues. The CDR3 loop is CASQGAGQPQHF. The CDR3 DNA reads TGTGCCAGCCAGGGGGCGGGACAGCCCCAGCATTTT.

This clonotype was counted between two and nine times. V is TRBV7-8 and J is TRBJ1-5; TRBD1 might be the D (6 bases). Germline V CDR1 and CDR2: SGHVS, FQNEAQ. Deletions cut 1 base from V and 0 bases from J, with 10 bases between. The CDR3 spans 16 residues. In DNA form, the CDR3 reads TGTGCCAGCAGCTTAGTGGGACAACTTAGCAATCAGCCCCAGCATTTT. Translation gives CASSLVGQLSNQPQHF.